These 22 T cell receptor beta chains came from one sample sequenced in a study of regulatory T cells (dated by TCRdb to the late 2010s). Library construction relied on the immunoSEQ multiplex PCR assay. The multiplex PCR used 52 forward TRBV primers and 13 reverse TRBJ primers, with assay-based and computational corrections for amplification bias. Here the immuneACCESS table is served through TCRdb, limited to in-frame sequences with V and J called. Missing clones are a known gap in these copies; in checked studies unresolved V genes cover under half, and the rest lacks a known reason. The sample has 25,000 to 30,000 clones on record, just under 95% of them singletons. The biggest ten clones account for roughly 1.4% of the sample. Their recognized antigens are unknown. General findings and caveats noted by the study authors: Enrichment for hydrophobic residues at CDR3 positions 6 and 7 was found in conventional CD4+ T cells from CD3G-deficient patients, suggesting more self-reactive specificities.

Source material: conventional CD4+ T cells sorted from blood. These receptor sequences come from a person aged 18-29 years with CD3G deficiency.

The chain recombines TRBV6-1 with TRBJ2-6; a weak D match, TRBD2 (6 bases). V dropped 8 bases and J dropped 1 base, with 9 bases sitting between them. There are 14 residues in the CDR3. The germline V gene encodes CDR1 MNHNS and CDR2 SASEGT. For the CDR3, the DNA is TGTGCCAGCGACCGGGGGTCTGGGGCCAACGTCCTGACTTTC. It translates to CASDRGSGANVLTF.

This chain links TRBV19 with TRBJ2-1; no clear D. There are 13 residues in the CDR3. V lost 4 bases to trimming and J lost 4 bases, with 8 bases between them. Germline assignment: CDR1 LNHDA and CDR2 SQIVND (reference sequence). The CDR3 spells CASSTDTYNEQFF. CDR3 DNA sequence: TGTGCCAGTAGTACCGACACGTACAATGAGCAGTTCTTC.

This chain connects TRBV5-4 to TRBJ2-5; maybe TRBD2 (5 bases). The germline gives CDR1 SGHNT, CDR2 YYREEE (reference sequence). V lost 3 bases, J lost 1 base, and 13 bases lay in between. The CDR3 has 15 amino acids. The CDR3: CASSSSPGSQETQYF. DNA for the CDR3: TGTGCCAGCAGCTCCTCTCCGGGGTCCCAAGAGACCCAGTACTTC.

V is TRBV30 and J is TRBJ2-5; 7 positions agree with TRBD1. Matching the DNA end better, TRBJ2-7 makes the J call doubtful. CDR1 is GTSNPN, CDR2 SVGIG, per germline (reference sequence). The CDR3 loop spans 12 amino acids. CDR3 nucleotide sequence: TGTGCCTGGGGGGACAGCTCCTACGAGCAGTACTTC. Its translation: CAWGDSSYEQYF.

The chain carries TRBV6-1 and TRBJ1-1; D unresolved. Germline CDR1 and CDR2: MNHNS and SASEGT. The length of the CDR3 is 12 residues. V dropped 5 bases and J dropped 1 base, with 5 bases sitting between them. CDR3 sequence (DNA): TGTGCCAGCAGTCTGAGGAACACTGAAGCTTTCTTT. Residues: CASSLRNTEAFF.

The chain links TRBV6-1 to TRBJ1-2; tentatively, D is TRBD1 (6 bases). The germline V and J ends were trimmed by 1 base and 3 bases, with 12 bases remaining between them. The CDR3 has 15 residues. The germline CDR1 and CDR2 sequences are MNHNS and SASEGT. The CDR3 nucleotides are TGTGCCAGCAGTGAAGGTTGGGGGCCCCACTATGGCTACACCTTC. As protein: CASSEGWGPHYGYTF.

The chain is built from TRBV7-8 and TRBJ2-3; D ambiguous. Germline assignment: CDR1 SGHVS and CDR2 FQNEAQ. The V gene lost 4 bases and the J gene lost 2 bases, with 1 base spanning the gap. The CDR3 length is 11 residues. The CDR3 protein is CASSSTDTQYF. CDR3 coding DNA: TGTGCCAGCAGCTCCACAGATACGCAGTATTTT. The full variable domain, in which reference TRBV7-8 and TRBJ2-3 provide the parts outside the CDR3, is GAGVSQSPRYKVAKRGQDVALRCDPISGHVSLFWYQQALGQGPEFLTYFQNEAQLDKSGLPSDRFFAERPEGSVSTLKIQRTQQEDSAVYLCASSSTDTQYFGPGTRLTVL.

The sample holds one count of this clone. The genes are TRBV18 and TRBJ1-2; unclear D gene. CDR1 is KGHSH, CDR2 LQKENI, per germline. The length of the CDR3 is 13 residues. V lost 2 bases, J lost 2 bases, and 6 bases lay in between. The CDR3 DNA reads TGTGCCAGCTCACCAGTACAGAACTATGGCTACACCTTC. It yields the protein CASSPVQNYGYTF.

V is TRBV7-9 and J is TRBJ2-1, with TRBD2 matching over 11 bases. The CDR3 has 15 residues. Losses at the gene ends were 5 bases for V and 7 bases for J; bases not matched to a gene: 7. Germline V lookup: CDR1 SEHNR, CDR2 FQNEAQ (reference sequence). The CDR3 DNA follows: TGTGCCAGCAGCGTTCTAGCGGGAGGAGGTAATGAGCAGTTCTTC. Translated: CASSVLAGGGNEQFF. Filled out from reference TRBV7-9 and TRBJ2-1, the complete variable domain reads DTGVSQNPRHKITKRGQNVTFRCDPISEHNRLYWYRQTLGQGPEFLTYFQNEAQLEKSRLLSDRFSAERPKGSFSTLEIQRTEQGDSAMYLCASSVLAGGGNEQFFGPGTRLTVL.

The chain joins TRBV6-5 to TRBJ1-1; perhaps TRBD1 as D (6 bases). Germline CDR1 is MNHEY and CDR2 is SVGAGI. This CDR3 region has 16 residues. Trimming shortened V by 2 bases and J by 0 bases, and 13 bases separated the two germline ends. The CDR3 region is CASSYRAQGLNTEAFF. The CDR3 bases are TGTGCCAGCAGTTACCGCGCACAGGGATTGAACACTGAAGCTTTCTTT.

A word on this clone: Relative to the germline gene, one junction end is altered; a read error may explain this. V gene TRBV7-7 combines with J gene TRBJ2-2, with D perhaps TRBD1 (5 bases). This CDR3 has 13 amino acids. Germline V gene data show CDR1 as SSHAT and CDR2 as FNYEAQ (reference sequence). The CDR3 sequence: CASSRQFTGELFF. CDR3 coding DNA: TGTGCTAGCAGCCGACAGTTTACCGGGGAGCTGTTTTTT. Full variable domain (rest looked up from reference TRBV7-7 and TRBJ2-2): GAGVSQSPRYKVTKRGQDVTLRCDPISSHATLYWYQQALGQGPEFLTYFNYEAQPDKSGLPSDRFSAERPEGSISTLTIQRTEQRDSAMYRCASSRQFTGELFFGEGSRLTVL.

Concerning this clone itself: Within the sample, other DNA sequences also encode this same CDR3. The chain employs TRBV5-1 and TRBJ2-1; D is perhaps TRBD1 (6 bases). Trimming shortened V by 2 bases and J by 1 base, and 7 bases separated the two germline ends. This CDR3 contains 14 residues. The germline CDR1 and CDR2 sequences are SGHRS and YFSETQ. CDR3: CASSLGGSYNEQFF. The CDR3 nucleotides are TGCGCCAGCAGCTTAGGGGGATCCTACAATGAGCAGTTCTTC.

This chain connects TRBV6-1 to TRBJ2-7; D is undetermined. The V and J ends lost 2 bases and 0 bases respectively, with 5 bases between them. Germline CDR1 is MNHNS and CDR2 is SASEGT. This CDR3 spans 13 amino acids. The CDR3 loop is CASSESSSYEQYF. In DNA form, the CDR3 reads TGTGCCAGCAGTGAAAGTTCCTCCTACGAGCAGTACTTC.

This chain links TRBV7-8 with TRBJ2-1; 9 bases map to TRBD2. Germline V CDR1 and CDR2: SGHVS, FQNEAQ. V was pared by 1 base and J by 9 bases, with 4 bases of the junction left unmatched. The CDR3 spans 14 residues. CDR3 amino acids: CASSLGLAAVEQFF. In DNA form, the CDR3 reads TGTGCCAGCAGCTTAGGACTAGCGGCGGTTGAGCAGTTCTTC.

The chain links TRBV6-1 to TRBJ1-2; D is undetermined. Per germline, CDR1 MNHNS and CDR2 SASEGT. V was pared by 0 bases and J by 4 bases, with 6 bases between. CDR3 size: 13 residues. The CDR3 DNA reads as TGTGCCAGCAGTGAAGCGATCCGCTATGGCTACACCTTC. Protein product: CASSEAIRYGYTF.

J is TRBJ2-7 and V is TRBV5-1; D might be TRBD2 (5 bases). Germline V gene data show CDR1 as SGHRS and CDR2 as YFSETQ. This CDR3 is built from 12 residues. Trimming removed 4 bases at V and 3 bases at J, with 8 bases between. The CDR3 protein is CASSPGDYEQYF. The CDR3 DNA reads as TGCGCCAGCAGCCCCGGGGACTACGAGCAGTACTTC.

The chain joins TRBV28 to TRBJ2-1; 13 positions agree with TRBD2. V was clipped by 6 bases and J by 5 bases; unmatched bases: 4. The CDR3 loop spans 15 amino acids. Germline V gene sequence: CDR1 MDHEN, CDR2 SYDVKM. CDR3 DNA: TGTGCCAGCAGCCAGGGACTAGCGGGAAACAATGAGCAGTTCTTC. Translated, it gives CASSQGLAGNNEQFF.

This chain uses TRBV6-1 with TRBJ1-4, with D possibly TRBD1 on 6 matching bases. Germline CDR1 reads MNHNS; CDR2 reads SASEGT. The CDR3 length is 13 residues. The V and J ends lost 6 bases and 5 bases respectively, with 10 bases between them. CDR3 in amino acids: CASSGQPNEKLFF. CDR3 bases: TGTGCCAGCAGCGGACAGCCGAATGAAAAACTGTTTTTT.

This clone was observed once. The CDR3 loop reads CASSPWTGRSSGANVLTF. The CDR3, as DNA: TGTGCCAGTAGTCCCTGGACAGGGAGAAGCTCTGGGGCCAACGTCCTGACTTTC. This chain links TRBV19 with TRBJ2-6; TRBD1 matches 8 bases. The CDR3 totals 18 residues. V shed 5 bases and J 0 bases; nucleotides not matched to a gene: 9. Germline V lookup: CDR1 LNHDA, CDR2 SQIVND (reference sequence).

The CDR3 DNA is TGTGCCAGCAGTTTAGTAATGGGGGCCGGACAGCCCCAGCATTTT. It translates to CASSLVMGAGQPQHF. This chain connects TRBV28 to TRBJ1-5; a weak D match, TRBD1 (6 bases). V dropped 2 bases and J dropped 7 bases, with 15 bases sitting between them. CDR3 length equals 15 residues. The germline gives CDR1 MDHEN, CDR2 SYDVKM.

This clone occurred a few times. V usage is TRBV5-1 and J usage is TRBJ2-1; TRBD1 matches at 7 bases. The V and J ends lost 2 bases and 3 bases, in that order; junction bases with no gene match: 2. The CDR3 runs 14 residues. Germline assignment: CDR1 SGHRS and CDR2 YFSETQ. DNA for the CDR3: TGCGCCAGCAGCTTACAGGGGTACTACAATGAGCAGTTCTTC. It is translated as CASSLQGYYNEQFF.

The chain is built from TRBV6-1 and TRBJ1-2; no reliable D call. The germline V gene has CDR1 MNHNS and CDR2 SASEGT. V gave up 1 base and J gave up 7 bases, with 13 bases separating them. The CDR3 is 14 amino acids. CDR3 region: CASSEGQPFFGYTF. Here the CDR3 DNA reads TGTGCCAGCAGTGAAGGCCAGCCTTTCTTTGGCTACACCTTC.